A selection of T cell receptor beta chains follows, all from one sample in a study of coeliac disease. TCRdb keeps only in-frame clones here, not all; method: immunoSEQ multiplex PCR. The table shows 2,000 to 2,500 clones, with about 66% occurring only once. What was sequenced was lamina propria lymphocytes from the gut. The receptors derive from a woman aged 50 to 60 with celiac disease on a gluten-free diet. Each CDR3 is given with its conserved first and last residue. The order of the fields is V gene, CDR3 length, clone size, J gene, CDR3 protein. Clone size is shown for a subset of rows, as once, few, many or a class of expanded clone.

>TRBV14|18|-|TRBJ2-1
CASSPALGAGVSYNEQFF
>TRBV5-1|15|-|TRBJ1-2
CASSANDRIVYGYTF
>TRBV5-4|14|-|TRBJ1-5
CASSLDRGNQPQHF
>TRBV7-9|16|-|TRBJ2-3
CASSLLLAGGTDTQYF
>TRBV5-4|13|-|TRBJ1-1
CASSFFMNTEAFF
>TRBV6-4|16|-|TRBJ1-4
CASHRDKGSTNEKLFF
>TRBV28|13|-|TRBJ1-4
CASSLTRVRKLFF
>TRBV6-4|14|-|TRBJ1-4
CASSKSGFAEKLFF
>TRBV29-1|13|-|-
CSVTQGSSYEQYF
>TRBV19|17|-|TRBJ2-4
CASSIVGVSGAKNIQYF
>TRBV6-6|13|-|TRBJ2-7
CASTRTGGYEQYF
>TRBV28|12|few|TRBJ1-4
CAVLRQDEKLFF
>TRBV7-2|17|-|TRBJ2-4
CASSLSLGGLGKNIQYF
>TRBV4-2|15|-|TRBJ2-7
CASSHPGGGDYEQYF
>TRBV4-1|16|-|TRBJ1-4
CASSREQDTQNEKLFF